Reported below is one T cell receptor (beta chain). Blood CD8+ and CD4+ T cells underwent high-throughput TCR beta sequencing. FACS enriched CD8+ TEMRA cells, while bulk CD8+ and CD4+ were negatively isolated. This entry is derived from a study of CD8 T cells in Susac syndrome. Looked up from germline, CDR1 is MDHEN and CDR2 is SYDVKM. V shed 0 bases and J shed 4 bases, with 6 bases lying between them. This CDR3 has 13 amino acids. Random hexamers were used to reverse transcribe the RNA input (0.5 to 1 ug). Multiplex immunoSEQ PCR targeted 54 Vbeta and 13 Jbeta TCR beta segments. TCRdb called the immunoSEQ multiplex PCR reads again in MiXCR, with one record for every CDR3 protein. The sample contains approximately 280,000 distinct CDR3 sequences, about 85% of which appear only once.

The receptor comes from a human donor with multiple sclerosis. Sequenced: CD8+ T cells from PBMCs. The rearrangement uses TRBV28 and TRBJ1-1; D not resolved. CDR3 in DNA: TGTGCCAGCAGTTTATGGGGAGGCACTGAAGCTTTCTTT. Protein sequence: CASSLWGGTEAFF.